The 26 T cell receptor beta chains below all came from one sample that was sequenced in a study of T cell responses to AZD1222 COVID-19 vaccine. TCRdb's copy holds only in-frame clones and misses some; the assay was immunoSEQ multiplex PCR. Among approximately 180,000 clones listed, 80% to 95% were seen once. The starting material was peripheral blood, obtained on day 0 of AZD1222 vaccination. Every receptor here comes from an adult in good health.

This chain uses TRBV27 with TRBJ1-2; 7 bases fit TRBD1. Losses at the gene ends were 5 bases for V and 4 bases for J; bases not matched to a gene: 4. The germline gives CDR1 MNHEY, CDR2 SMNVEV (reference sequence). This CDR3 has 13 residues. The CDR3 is CASSPGTVYGYTF. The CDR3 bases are TGTGCCAGCAGTCCCGGGACAGTCTATGGCTACACCTTC.

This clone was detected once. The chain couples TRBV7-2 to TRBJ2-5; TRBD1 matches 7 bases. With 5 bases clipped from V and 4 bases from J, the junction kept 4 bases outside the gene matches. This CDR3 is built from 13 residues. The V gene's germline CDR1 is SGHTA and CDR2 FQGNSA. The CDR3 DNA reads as TGTGCCAGCAGCGACAGGGAAAGAGAGACCCAGTACTTC. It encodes CASSDRERETQYF.

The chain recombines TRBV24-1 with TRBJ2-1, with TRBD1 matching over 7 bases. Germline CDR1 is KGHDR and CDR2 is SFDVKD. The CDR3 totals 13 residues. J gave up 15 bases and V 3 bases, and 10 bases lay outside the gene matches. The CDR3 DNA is TGTGCCACCAGTGATCGGGGTCTGGGACAGTCGTTCTTC. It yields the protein CATSDRGLGQSFF.

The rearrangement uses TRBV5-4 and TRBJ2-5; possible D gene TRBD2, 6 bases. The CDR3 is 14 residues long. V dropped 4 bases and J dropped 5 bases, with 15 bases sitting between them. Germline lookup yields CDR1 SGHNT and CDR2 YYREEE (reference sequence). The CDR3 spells CASSPGGAVETQYF. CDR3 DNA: TGTGCCAGCAGCCCCGGGGGAGCGGTGGAGACCCAGTACTTC.

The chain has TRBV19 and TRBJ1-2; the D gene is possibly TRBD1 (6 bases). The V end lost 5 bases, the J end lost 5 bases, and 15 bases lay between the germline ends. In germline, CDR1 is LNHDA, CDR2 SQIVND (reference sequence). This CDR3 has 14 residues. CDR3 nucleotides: TGTGCCAGTAGTTTCGACCGGGACATTTATGGCTACACCTTC. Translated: CASSFDRDIYGYTF.

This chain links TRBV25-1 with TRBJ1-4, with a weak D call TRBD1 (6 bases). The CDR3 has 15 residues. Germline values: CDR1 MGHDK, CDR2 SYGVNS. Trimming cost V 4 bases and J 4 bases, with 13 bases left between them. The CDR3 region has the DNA TGTGCCAGCAGTGGAACAGGGTGGGATAATGAAAAACTGTTTTTT. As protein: CASSGTGWDNEKLFF. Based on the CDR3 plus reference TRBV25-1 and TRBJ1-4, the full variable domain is EADIYQTPRYLVIGTGKKITLECSQTMGHDKMYWYQQDPGMELHLIHYSYGVNSTEKGDLSSESTVSRIRTEHFPLTLESARPSHTSQYLCASSGTGWDNEKLFFGSGTQLSVL.

The CDR3 is CASSPPRNSPLHF. CDR3 sequence (DNA): TGTGCCAGCTCACCACCGCGTAATTCACCCCTCCACTTT. The gene calls are TRBV18 and TRBJ1-6; D gene ambiguous. The CDR3 runs 13 residues. Germline-derived CDR1 and CDR2 are KGHSH and LQKENI. Trimming took 0 bases from V and 6 from J, leaving 3 bases between them.

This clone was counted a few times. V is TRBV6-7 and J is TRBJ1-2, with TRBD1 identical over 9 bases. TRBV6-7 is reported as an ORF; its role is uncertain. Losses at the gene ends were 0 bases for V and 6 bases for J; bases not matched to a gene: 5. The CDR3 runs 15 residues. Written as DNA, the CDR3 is TGTGCCAGCAGTTACTCGGGACAGGGCGAGGATGGCTACACCTTC. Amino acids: CASSYSGQGEDGYTF.

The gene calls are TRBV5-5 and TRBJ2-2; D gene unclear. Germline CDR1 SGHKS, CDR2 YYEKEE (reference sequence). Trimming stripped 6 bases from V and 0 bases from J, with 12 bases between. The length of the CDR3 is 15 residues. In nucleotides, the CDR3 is TGTGCCAGCACCTTTTTCTTGTCGAACACCGGGGAGCTGTTTTTT. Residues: CASTFFLSNTGELFF.

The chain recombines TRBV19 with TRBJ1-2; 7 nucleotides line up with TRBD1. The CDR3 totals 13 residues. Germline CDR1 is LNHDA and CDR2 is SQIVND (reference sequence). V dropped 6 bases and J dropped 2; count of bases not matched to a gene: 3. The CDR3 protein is CASRLQGNYGYTF. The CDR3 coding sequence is TGTGCCAGTAGGCTACAGGGGAACTATGGCTACACCTTC.

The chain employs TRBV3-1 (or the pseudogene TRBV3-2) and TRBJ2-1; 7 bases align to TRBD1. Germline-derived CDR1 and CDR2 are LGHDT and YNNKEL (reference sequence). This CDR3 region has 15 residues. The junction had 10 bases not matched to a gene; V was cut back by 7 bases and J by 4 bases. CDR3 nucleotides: TGTGCCAGCACTTTGACAGGGAAGTCTTACAATGAGCAGTTCTTC. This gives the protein CASTLTGKSYNEQFF.

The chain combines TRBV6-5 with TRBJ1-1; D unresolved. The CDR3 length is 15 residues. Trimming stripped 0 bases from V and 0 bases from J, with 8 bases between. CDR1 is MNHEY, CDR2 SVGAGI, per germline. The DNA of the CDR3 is TGTGCCAGCAGTTACTCGCAATCGATGAACACTGAAGCTTTCTTT. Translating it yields CASSYSQSMNTEAFF.

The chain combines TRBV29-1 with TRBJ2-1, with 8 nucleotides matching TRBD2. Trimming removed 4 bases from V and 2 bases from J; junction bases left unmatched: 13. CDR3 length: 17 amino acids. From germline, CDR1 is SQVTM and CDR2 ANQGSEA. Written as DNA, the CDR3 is TGCAGCGTTGTGGAGGGTGGCGGGGGGCCTCCCTACAATGAGCAGTTCTTC. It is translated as CSVVEGGGGPPYNEQFF.

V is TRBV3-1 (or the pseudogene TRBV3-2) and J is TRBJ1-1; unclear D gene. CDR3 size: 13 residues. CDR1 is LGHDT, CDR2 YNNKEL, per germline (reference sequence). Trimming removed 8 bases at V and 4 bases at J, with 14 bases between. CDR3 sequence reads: CASWAVGSTEAFF. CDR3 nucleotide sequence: TGTGCCAGCTGGGCCGTAGGGAGCACTGAAGCTTTCTTT.

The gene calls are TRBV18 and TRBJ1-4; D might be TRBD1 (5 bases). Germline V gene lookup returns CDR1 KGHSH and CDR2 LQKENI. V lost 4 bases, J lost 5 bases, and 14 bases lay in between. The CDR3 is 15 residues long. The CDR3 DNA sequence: TGTGCCAGCTCACACTTGAGGGGAGGAAATGAAAAACTGTTTTTT. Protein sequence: CASSHLRGGNEKLFF.

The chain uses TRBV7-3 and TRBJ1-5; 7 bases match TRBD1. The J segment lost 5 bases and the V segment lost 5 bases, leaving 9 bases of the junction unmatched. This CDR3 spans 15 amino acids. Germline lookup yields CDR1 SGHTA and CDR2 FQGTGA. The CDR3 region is CASSAGTVNDQPQHF. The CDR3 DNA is TGTGCCAGCAGCGCCGGGACAGTAAATGATCAGCCCCAGCATTTT.

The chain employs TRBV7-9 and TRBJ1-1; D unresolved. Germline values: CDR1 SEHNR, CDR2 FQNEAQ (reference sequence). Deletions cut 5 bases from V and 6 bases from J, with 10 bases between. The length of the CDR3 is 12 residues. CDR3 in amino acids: CASSPVGAEAFF. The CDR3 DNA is TGTGCCAGCAGCCCCGTCGGGGCTGAAGCTTTCTTT.

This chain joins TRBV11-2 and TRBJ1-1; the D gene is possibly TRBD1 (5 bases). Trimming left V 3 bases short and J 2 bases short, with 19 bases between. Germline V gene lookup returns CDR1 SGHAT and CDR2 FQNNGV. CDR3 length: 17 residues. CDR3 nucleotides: TGTGCCAGCAGCTTTTGGCGACCGGGACCCGTAAACACTGAAGCTTTCTTT. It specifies CASSFWRPGPVNTEAFF.

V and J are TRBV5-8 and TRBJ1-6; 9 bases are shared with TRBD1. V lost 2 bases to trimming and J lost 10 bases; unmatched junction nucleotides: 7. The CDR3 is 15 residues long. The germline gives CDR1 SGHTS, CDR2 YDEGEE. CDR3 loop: CASSFTGGRESPLHF. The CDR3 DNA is TGTGCCAGCAGCTTTACAGGGGGCAGGGAATCACCCCTCCACTTT.

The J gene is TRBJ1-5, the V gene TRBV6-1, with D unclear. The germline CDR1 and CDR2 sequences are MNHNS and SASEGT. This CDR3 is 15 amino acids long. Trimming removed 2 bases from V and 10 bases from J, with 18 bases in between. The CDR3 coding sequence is TGTGCCAGCAGTGAAATGCAGAGCCCACTTTTCCCCCAGCATTTT. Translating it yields CASSEMQSPLFPQHF.

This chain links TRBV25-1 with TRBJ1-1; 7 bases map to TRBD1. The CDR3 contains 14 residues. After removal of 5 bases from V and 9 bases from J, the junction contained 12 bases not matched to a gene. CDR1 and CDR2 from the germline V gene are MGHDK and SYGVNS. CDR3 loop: CASSQPGQLPQAFF. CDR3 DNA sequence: TGTGCCAGCAGTCAACCGGGACAGCTCCCCCAAGCTTTCTTT.

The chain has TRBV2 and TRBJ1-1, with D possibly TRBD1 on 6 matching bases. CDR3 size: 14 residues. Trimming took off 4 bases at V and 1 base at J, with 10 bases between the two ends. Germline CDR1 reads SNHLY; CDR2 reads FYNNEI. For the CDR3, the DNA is TGTGCCAGCAGTGTCCAGGGGACGAACACTGAAGCTTTCTTT. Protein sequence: CASSVQGTNTEAFF.

The CDR3 loop is CASSASGYSNQPQHF. CDR3 sequence (DNA): TGCGCCAGCAGCGCCTCGGGCTATAGCAATCAGCCCCAGCATTTT. The J gene is TRBJ1-5, the V gene TRBV5-1; D is ambiguous. CDR1 and CDR2 from the germline V gene are SGHRS and YFSETQ. Trimming took 4 bases from V and 0 from J, leaving 11 bases between them. This CDR3 has 15 residues.

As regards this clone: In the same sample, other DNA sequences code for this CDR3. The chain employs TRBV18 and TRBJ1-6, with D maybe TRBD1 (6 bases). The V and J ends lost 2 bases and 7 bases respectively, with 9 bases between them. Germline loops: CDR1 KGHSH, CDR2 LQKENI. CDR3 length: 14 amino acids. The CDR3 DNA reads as TGTGCCAGCTCACCAGGGCAGGGGAATTCACCCCTCCACTTT. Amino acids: CASSPGQGNSPLHF.

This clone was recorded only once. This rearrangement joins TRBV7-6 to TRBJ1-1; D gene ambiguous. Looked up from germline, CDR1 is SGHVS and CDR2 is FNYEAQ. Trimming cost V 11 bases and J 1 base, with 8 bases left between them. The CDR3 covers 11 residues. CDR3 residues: CAVSRNTEAFF. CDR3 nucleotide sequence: TGTGCCGTGTCTAGGAACACTGAAGCTTTCTTT.

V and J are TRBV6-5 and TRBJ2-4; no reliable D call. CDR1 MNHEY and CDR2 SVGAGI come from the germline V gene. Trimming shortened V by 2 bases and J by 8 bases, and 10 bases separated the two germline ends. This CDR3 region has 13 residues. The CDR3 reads CASSYGDADIQYF. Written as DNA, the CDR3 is TGTGCCAGCAGTTACGGGGATGCAGACATTCAGTACTTC.